This TCR beta chain is drawn from a study of regulatory T cells. Study-level points and caveats: Hydrophobic residues at CDR3 positions 6 and 7 were enriched in conventional CD4+ T cells of CD3G-deficient patients.

With respect to this clone: Antigen specificity is unknown. The same CDR3 can be traced to other DNA sequences in this sample.

V was cut by 4 bases and J by 5 bases, with 9 bases left in between. The CDR3 has 13 residues. From germline, CDR1 is SGHRS and CDR2 YFSETQ. Primers: 52 TRBV forward and 13 TRBJ reverse. The protocol was immunoSEQ multiplex PCR, while the TCRdb copy is restricted to in-frame clones and leaves out a portion. The data contain over 35,000 clones, around 91% of them singletons. This chain joins TRBV5-1 and TRBJ2-2; no clear D. Sample: conventional CD4+ T cells sorted from blood. The source is a person under 30 with CD3G deficiency. DNA of the CDR3: TGCGCCAGCAGCCCCCAAGGTACCGGGGAGCTGTTTTTT. It specifies CASSPQGTGELFF.